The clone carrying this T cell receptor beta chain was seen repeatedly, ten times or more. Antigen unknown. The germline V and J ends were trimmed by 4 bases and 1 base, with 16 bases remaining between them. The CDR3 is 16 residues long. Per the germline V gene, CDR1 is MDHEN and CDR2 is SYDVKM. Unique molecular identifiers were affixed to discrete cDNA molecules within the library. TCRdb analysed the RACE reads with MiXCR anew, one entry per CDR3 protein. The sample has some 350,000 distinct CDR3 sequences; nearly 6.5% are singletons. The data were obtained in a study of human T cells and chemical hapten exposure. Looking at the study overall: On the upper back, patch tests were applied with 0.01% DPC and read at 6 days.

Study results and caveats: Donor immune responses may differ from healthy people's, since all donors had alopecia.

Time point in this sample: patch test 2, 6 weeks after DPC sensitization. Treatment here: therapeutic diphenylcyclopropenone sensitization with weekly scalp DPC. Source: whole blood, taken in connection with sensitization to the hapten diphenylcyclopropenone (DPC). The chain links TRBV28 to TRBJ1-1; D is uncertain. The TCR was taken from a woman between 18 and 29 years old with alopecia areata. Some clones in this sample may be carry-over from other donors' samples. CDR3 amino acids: CASSSMLRTGNTEAFF. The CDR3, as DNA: TGTGCCAGCAGTTCCATGCTGAGGACGGGGAACACTGAAGCTTTCTTT.